The present T cell receptor beta chain was sequenced within a study of CD8 T cells in ankylosing spondylitis. This clonotype was seen repeatedly, ten times or more. The germline CDR1 and CDR2 sequences are DFQATT and SNEGSKA (reference sequence). Between the trimmed V and J ends, which lost 6 bases and 3 bases, there was a span of 15 bases. The CDR3 loop spans 14 amino acids. Quantitative molecular-barcoded 5'-RACE generated the TCR beta libraries. TCRdb re-analysed the 5' RACE reads in MiXCR, keeping a single row per CDR3 protein. The sample contains about 140,000 distinct CDR3 sequences, 6.5% to 8.5% of which appear only once.

The clonotype comes from a male donor with ankylosing spondylitis. This chain uses TRBV20-1 with TRBJ2-1; maybe TRBD2 (6 bases). The sample comprised synovial fluid, either unsorted or a sorted T cell fraction (not recorded which). The CDR3 reads CSAATGTFYNEQFF. DNA of the CDR3: TGCAGTGCGGCCACCGGGACTTTCTACAATGAGCAGTTCTTC.